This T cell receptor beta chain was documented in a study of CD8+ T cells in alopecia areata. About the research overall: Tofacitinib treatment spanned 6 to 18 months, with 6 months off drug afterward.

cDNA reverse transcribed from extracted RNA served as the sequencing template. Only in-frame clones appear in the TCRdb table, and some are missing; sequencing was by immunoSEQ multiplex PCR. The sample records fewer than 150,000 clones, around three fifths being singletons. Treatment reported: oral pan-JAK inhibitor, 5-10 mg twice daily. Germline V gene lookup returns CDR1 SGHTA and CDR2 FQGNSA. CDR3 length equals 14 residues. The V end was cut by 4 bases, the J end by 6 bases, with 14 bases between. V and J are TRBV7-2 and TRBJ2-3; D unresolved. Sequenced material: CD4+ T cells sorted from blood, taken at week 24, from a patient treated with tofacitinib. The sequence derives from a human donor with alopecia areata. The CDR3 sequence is CASSSPPLGDTQYF. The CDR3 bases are TGTGCCAGCAGCTCACCTCCCCTTGGGGATACGCAGTATTTT.